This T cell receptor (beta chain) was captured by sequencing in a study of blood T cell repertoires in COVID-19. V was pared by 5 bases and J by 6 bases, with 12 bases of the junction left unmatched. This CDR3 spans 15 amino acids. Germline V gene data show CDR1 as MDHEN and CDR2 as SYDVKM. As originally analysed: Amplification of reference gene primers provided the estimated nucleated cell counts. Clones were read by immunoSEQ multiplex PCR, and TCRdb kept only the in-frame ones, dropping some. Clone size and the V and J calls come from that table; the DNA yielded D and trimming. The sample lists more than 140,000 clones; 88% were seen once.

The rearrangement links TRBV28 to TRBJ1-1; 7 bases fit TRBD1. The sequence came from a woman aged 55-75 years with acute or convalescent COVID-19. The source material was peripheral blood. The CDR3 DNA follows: TGTGCCAGCAGTCGGGACAGCTCAAGGGTGGCTGAAGCTTTCTTT. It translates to CASSRDSSRVAEAFF.